This T cell receptor beta chain was profiled in a study of T-cell reconstitution after alpha-beta-depleted transplantation in children. Researchers prepared the TCRbeta library using unique molecular identifiers, the study reports. TCRdb re-analysed the PCR reads in MiXCR, keeping a single row per CDR3 protein. This sample has about 240,000 distinct CDR3 sequences, with roughly 25% found just once. The CDR3 loop spans 12 amino acids. The germline V and J ends were trimmed by 5 bases and 5 bases, with 9 bases remaining between them. Notes on the study in general: T cells produced anew were the main source of T-cell counts and diversity one year after transplant. From surviving recipient T cells and thymic progenitors came the high day-60 TCRbeta diversity observed in some patients. Roughly two months post-transplant, alpha-beta T cells reportedly originated from several hundred graft clones that had expanded.

This clonotype showed up many times. Antigen unknown. V and J are TRBV12-3 or TRBV12-4 and TRBJ2-5; a weak D match, TRBD1 (6 bases). Sequencing was performed on PBMCs, taken before TCRalphabeta/CD19-depleted stem cell transplant. The clonotype originates from a girl between 2 and 10 years old with Fanconi anemia, due to receive a stem cell transplant. This chain's CDR3 is CASSKTGETQYF. CDR3 DNA sequence: TGTGCCAGCAGTAAAACAGGGGAGACCCAGTACTTC.